These 3 T cell receptor beta chains originate from one sample sequenced in a study of T-cell reconstitution after alpha-beta-depleted transplantation in children. The library targeted TCRbeta and was prepared with unique molecular identifiers. Via MiXCR, TCRdb re-called the PCR reads, giving one row per CDR3 protein. The sample includes a few hundred thousand distinct CDR3 sequences, roughly a tenth of them seen just once. Here the sequenced sample was PBMCs, taken before TCRalphabeta/CD19-depleted stem cell transplant. These receptors all stem from a boy younger than two with acute myeloid leukemia, due to receive a stem cell transplant.

This clonotype was counted at least ten times. The chain joins TRBV4-2 to TRBJ2-3; D is undetermined. Per the germline V gene, CDR1 is LGHNA and CDR2 is YNFKEQ. The CDR3 is made up of 15 amino acids. With 0 bases removed from V and 0 bases from J, the gap between germline ends came to 7 bases. CDR3 amino acids: CASSQEPTSTDTQYF. The CDR3 nucleotides are TGTGCCAGCAGCCAAGAACCTACTAGCACAGATACGCAGTATTTT.

This clonotype was detected a few times. This chain links TRBV28 with TRBJ1-2, with 7 bases that match TRBD1. The V segment lost 2 bases and the J segment 1 base; nucleotides outside the gene matches: 4. From germline, CDR1 is MDHEN and CDR2 SYDVKM. The CDR3 extends over 15 amino acids. This chain's CDR3 is CASSLPGQVNYGYTF. The CDR3 DNA is TGTGCCAGCAGTTTACCAGGACAGGTTAACTATGGCTACACCTTC.

This clonotype was detected many times. CDR3 sequence (DNA): TGTGCCAGCAGTTTTGGGGCTAGCGGGAGGAGAAACAATGAGCAGTTCTTC. Its translation: CASSFGASGRRNNEQFF. The chain joins TRBV27 to TRBJ2-1, with 11 bases lining up with TRBD2. This CDR3 comprises 17 residues. V lost 3 bases, J lost 5 bases, and 9 bases stayed unmatched. CDR1 and CDR2 from the germline V gene are MNHEY and SMNVEV (reference sequence).